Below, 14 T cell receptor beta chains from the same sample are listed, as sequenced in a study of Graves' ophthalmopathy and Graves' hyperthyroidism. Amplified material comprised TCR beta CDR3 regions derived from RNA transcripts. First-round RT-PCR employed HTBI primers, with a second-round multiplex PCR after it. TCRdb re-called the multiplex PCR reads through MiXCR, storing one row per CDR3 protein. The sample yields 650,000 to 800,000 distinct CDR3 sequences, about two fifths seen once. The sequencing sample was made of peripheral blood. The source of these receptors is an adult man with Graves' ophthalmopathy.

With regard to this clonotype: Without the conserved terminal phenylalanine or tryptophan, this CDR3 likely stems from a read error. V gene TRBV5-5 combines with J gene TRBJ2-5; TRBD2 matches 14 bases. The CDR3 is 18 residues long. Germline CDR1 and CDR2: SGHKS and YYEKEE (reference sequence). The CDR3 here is CASNLDHMGLAGEETQYV. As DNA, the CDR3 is TGTGCCAGCAACTTGGATCACATGGGACTAGCGGGGGAAGAGACCCAGTACGTC.

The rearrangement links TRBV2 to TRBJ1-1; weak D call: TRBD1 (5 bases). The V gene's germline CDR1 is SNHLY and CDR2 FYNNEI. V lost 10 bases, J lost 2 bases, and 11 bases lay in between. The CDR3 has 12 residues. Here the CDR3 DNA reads TGTGCCATAGTCAGGGCAAACACTGAAGCTTTCTTT. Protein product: CAIVRANTEAFF.

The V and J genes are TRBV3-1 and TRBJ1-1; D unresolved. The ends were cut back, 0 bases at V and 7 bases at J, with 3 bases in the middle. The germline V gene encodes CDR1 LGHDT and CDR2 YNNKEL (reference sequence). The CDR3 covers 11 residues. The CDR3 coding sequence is TGTGCCAGCAGCCAAGAATTTGAAGCTTTCTTT. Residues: CASSQEFEAFF.

The CDR3 here is CAISESGGQTGELFF. As DNA, the CDR3 is TGTGCCATCAGTGAGTCGGGGGGGCAGACCGGGGAGCTGTTTTTT. The rearrangement joins TRBV10-3 to TRBJ2-2, with D perhaps TRBD2 (7 bases). The CDR3 contains 15 residues. CDR1 and CDR2 from the germline V gene are ENHRY and SYGVKD. V was pared by 0 bases and J by 5 bases, with 10 bases between.

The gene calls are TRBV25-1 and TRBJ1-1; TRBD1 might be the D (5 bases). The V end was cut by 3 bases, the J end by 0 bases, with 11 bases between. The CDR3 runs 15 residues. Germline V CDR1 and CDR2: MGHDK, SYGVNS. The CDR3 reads CASSDLGGMNTEAFF. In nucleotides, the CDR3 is TGTGCCAGCAGTGACTTGGGGGGAATGAACACTGAAGCTTTCTTT.

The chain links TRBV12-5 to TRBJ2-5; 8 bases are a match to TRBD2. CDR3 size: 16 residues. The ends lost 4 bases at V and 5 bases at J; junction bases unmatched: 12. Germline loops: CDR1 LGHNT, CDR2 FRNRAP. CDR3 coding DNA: TGTGCTAGTGGTTGGGGCTCGGGAGGGCCTGGGGAGACCCAGTACTTC. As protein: CASGWGSGGPGETQYF.

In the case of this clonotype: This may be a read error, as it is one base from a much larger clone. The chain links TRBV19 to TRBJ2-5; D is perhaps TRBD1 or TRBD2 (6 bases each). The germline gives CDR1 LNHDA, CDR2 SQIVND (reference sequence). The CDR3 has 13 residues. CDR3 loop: CAGSIRGGETQYF. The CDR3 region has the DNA TGTGCCGGTAGTATCCGAGGGGGGGAGACCCAGTACTTC.

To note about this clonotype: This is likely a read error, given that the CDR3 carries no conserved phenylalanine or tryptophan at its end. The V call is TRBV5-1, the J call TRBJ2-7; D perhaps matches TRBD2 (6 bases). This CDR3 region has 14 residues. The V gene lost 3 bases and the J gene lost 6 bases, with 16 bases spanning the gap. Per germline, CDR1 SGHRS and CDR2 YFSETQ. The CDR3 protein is CASSSEPSEFEQYL. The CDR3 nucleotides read TGCGCCAGCAGCTCGGAGCCTAGCGAATTCGAGCAGTACCTC.

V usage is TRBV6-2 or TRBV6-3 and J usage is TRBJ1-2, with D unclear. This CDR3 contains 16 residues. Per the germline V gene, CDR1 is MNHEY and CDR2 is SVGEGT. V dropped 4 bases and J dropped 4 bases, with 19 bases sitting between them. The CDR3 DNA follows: TGTGCCAGCAGTTCGCCCCAGCCTAGAGCCCTCTATGGCTACACCTTC. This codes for CASSSPQPRALYGYTF.

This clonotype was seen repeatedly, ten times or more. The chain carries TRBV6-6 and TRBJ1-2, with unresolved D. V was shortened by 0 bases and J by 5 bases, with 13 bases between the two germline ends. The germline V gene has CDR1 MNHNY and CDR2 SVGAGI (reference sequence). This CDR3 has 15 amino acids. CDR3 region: CASSYSSMVSYGYTF. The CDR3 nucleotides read TGTGCCAGCAGTTACTCGAGTATGGTATCATATGGCTACACCTTC.

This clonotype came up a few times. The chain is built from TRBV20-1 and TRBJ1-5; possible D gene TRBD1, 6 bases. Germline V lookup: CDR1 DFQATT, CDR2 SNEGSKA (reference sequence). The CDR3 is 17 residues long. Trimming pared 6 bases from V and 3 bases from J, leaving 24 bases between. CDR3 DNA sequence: TGCAGTGCCCCAGGGGATAGCGTCTTACCTCACAATCAGCCCCAGCATTTT. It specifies CSAPGDSVLPHNQPQHF.

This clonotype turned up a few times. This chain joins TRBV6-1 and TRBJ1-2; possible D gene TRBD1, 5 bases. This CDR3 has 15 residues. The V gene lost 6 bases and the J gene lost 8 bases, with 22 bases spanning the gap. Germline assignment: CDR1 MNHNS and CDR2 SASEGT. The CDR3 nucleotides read TGTGCCAGCAGGAGGGGAGAAGGCCTTGAGGTGGGCTACACCTTC. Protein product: CASRRGEGLEVGYTF.

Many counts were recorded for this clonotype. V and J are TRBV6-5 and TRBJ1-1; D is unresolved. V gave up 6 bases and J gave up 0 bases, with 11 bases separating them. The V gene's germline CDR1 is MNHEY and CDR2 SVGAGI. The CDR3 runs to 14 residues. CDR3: CASSSQILNTEAFF. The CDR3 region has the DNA TGTGCCAGCAGCTCCCAGATTTTGAACACTGAAGCTTTCTTT.

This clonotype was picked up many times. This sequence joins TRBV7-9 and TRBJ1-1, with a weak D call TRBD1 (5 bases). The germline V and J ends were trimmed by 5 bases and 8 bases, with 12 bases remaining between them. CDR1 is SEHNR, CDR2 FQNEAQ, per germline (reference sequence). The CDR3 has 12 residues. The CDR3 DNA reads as TGTGCCAGCAGCCAAGCCGACAGAGAAGCTTTCTTT. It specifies CASSQADREAFF.